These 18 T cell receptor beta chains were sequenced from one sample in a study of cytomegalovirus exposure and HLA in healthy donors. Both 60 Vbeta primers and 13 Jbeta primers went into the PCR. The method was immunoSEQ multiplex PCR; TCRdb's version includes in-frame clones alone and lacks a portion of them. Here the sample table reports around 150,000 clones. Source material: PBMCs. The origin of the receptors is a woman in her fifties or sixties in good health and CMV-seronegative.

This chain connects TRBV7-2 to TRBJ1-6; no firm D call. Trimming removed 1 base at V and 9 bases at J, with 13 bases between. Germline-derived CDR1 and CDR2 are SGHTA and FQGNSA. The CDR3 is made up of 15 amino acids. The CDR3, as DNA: TGTGCCAGCAGCTTAGAACCGGGGTCGGGTTCACCCCTCCACTTT. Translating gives CASSLEPGSGSPLHF.

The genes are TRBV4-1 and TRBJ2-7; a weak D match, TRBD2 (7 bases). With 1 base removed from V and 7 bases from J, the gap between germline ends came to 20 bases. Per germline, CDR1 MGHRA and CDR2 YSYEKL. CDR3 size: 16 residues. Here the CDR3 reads CASSQVWGGRAGEQYF. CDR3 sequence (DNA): TGCGCCAGCAGCCAAGTTTGGGGGGGCAGGGCGGGAGAGCAGTACTTC.

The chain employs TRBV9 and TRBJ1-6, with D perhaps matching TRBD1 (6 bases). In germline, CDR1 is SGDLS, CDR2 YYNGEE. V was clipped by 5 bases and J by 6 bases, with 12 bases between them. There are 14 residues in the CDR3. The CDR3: CASRQGGSNSPLHF. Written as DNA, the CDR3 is TGTGCCAGCAGACAGGGTGGCTCTAATTCACCCCTCCACTTT.

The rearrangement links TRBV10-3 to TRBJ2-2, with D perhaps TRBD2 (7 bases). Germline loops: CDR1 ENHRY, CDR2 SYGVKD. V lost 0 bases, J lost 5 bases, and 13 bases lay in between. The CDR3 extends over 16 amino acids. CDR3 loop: CAISESKGGATGELFF. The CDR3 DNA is TGTGCCATCAGTGAGTCGAAAGGGGGGGCAACCGGGGAGCTGTTTTTT.

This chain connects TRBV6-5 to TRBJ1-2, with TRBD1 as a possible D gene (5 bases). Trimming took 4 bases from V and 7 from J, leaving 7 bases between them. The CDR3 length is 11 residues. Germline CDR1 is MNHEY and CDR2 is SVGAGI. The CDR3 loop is CASSSGPGYTF. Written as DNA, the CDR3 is TGTGCCAGCAGTTCAGGGCCTGGCTACACCTTC.

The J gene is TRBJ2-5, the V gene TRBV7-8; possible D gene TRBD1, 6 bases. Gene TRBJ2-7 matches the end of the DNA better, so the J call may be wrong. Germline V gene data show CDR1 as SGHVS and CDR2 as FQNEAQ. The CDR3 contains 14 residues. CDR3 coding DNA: TGTGCCAGCAATCGTCAGGGGTTGAGGTACGAGCAGTACTTC. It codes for CASNRQGLRYEQYF.

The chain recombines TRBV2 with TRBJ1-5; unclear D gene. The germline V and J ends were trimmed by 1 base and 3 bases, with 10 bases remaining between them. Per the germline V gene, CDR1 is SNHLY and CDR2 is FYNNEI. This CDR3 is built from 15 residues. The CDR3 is CASSEVPGSNQPQHF. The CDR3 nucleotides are TGTGCCAGCAGTGAAGTCCCGGGGTCCAATCAGCCCCAGCATTTT.

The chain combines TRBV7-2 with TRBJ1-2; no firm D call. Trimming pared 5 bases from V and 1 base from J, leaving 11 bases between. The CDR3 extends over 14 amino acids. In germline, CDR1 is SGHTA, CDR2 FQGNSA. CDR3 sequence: CASSPERFNYGYTF. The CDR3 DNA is TGTGCCAGCAGCCCCGAGCGGTTTAACTATGGCTACACCTTC.

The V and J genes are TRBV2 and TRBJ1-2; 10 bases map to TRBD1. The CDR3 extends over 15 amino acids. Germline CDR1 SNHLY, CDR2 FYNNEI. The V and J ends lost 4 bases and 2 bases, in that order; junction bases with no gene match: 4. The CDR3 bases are TGTGCCAGCAGTGTAAAGACAGGGGGCAACTATGGCTACACCTTC. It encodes CASSVKTGGNYGYTF.

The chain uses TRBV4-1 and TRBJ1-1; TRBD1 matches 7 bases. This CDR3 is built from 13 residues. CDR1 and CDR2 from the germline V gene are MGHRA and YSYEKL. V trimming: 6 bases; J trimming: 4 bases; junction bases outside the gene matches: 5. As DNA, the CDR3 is TGCGCCAGCAGTTACTACAGGGGCACTGAAGCTTTCTTT. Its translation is CASSYYRGTEAFF.

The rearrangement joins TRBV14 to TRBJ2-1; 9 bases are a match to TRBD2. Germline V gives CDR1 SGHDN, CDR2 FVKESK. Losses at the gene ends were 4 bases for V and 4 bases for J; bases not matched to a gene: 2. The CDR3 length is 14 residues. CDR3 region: CASSRTSVYNEQFF. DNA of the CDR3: TGTGCCAGCAGCCGGACTAGCGTTTACAATGAGCAGTTCTTC.

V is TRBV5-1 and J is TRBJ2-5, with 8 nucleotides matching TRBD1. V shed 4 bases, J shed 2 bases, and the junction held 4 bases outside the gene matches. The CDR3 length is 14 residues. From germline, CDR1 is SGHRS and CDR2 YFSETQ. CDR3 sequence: CASSNDRGQETQYF. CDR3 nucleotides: TGCGCCAGCAGCAACGACAGGGGTCAAGAGACCCAGTACTTC.

The DNA of the CDR3 is TGTGCCAGCAGCCCCCCTGAGGCGGGGACCAAAAACATTCAGTACTTC. Translating gives CASSPPEAGTKNIQYF. V is TRBV7-8 and J is TRBJ2-4; a weak D match, TRBD2 (6 bases). Germline V gives CDR1 SGHVS, CDR2 FQNEAQ. This CDR3 comprises 16 residues. V was trimmed by 5 bases and J by 2 bases, leaving 16 bases between them.

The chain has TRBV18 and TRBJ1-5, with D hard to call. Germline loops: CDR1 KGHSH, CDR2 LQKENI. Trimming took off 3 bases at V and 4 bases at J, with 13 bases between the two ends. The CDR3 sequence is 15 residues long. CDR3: CASSPAREDNQPQHF. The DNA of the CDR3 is TGTGCCAGCTCACCGGCGCGGGAAGATAATCAGCCCCAGCATTTT.

The CDR3 region has the DNA TGTGCCAGCAGGATGGCGGGAACCTACGAGCAGTACTTC. Protein sequence: CASRMAGTYEQYF. This sequence joins TRBV27 and TRBJ2-7, with a possible D match to TRBD2 (6 bases). The CDR3 is 13 residues long. The V gene's germline CDR1 is MNHEY and CDR2 SMNVEV (reference sequence). V dropped 6 bases and J dropped 2 bases, with 11 bases sitting between them.

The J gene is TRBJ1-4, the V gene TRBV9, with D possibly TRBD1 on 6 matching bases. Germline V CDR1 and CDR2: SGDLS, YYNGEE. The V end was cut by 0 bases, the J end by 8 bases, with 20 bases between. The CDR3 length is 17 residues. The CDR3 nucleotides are TGTGCCAGCAGCGTAGGTCCCGGAACAGGGCTTGGGGAAAAACTGTTTTTT. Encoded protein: CASSVGPGTGLGEKLFF.

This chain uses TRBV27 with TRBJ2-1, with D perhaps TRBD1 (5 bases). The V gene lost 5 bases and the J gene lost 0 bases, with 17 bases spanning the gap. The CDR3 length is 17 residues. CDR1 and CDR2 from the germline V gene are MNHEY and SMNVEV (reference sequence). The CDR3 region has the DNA TGTGCCAGCAGTCTCCGACAGACCCCAAGCTCCTACAATGAGCAGTTCTTC. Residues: CASSLRQTPSSYNEQFF.

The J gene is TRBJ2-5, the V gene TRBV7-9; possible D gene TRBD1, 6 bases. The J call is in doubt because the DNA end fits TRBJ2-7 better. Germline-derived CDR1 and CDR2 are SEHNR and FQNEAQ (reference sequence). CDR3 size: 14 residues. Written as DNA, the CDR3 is TGTGCCAGCAGCAGAACAGGGAAATCCTACGAGCAGTACTTC. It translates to CASSRTGKSYEQYF.